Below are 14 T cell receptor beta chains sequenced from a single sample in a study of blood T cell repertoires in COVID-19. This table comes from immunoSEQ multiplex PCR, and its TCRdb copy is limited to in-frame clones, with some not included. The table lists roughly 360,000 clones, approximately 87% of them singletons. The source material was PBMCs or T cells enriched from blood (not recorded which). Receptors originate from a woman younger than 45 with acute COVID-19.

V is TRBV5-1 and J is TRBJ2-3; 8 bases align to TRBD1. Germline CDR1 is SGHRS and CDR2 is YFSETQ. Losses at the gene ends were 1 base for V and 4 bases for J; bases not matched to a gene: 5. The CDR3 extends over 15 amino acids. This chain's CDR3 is CASSLQGALADTQYF. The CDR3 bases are TGCGCCAGCAGCTTGCAGGGGGCCCTTGCAGATACGCAGTATTTT.

The CDR3 nucleotides are TGCAGCGTTGAAAGACAGGGTAATGAAAAACTGTTTTTT. Translating it yields CSVERQGNEKLFF. V usage is TRBV29-1 and J usage is TRBJ1-4; 7 bases are a match to TRBD1. Trimming removed 2 bases from V and 4 bases from J; junction bases left unmatched: 1. The CDR3 has 13 amino acids. In germline, CDR1 is SQVTM, CDR2 ANQGSEA.

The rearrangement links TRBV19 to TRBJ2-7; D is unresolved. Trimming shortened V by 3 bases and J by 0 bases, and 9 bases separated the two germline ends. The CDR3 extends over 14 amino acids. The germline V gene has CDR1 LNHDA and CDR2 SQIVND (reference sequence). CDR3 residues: CASSILHSSYEQYF. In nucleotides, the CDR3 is TGTGCCAGTAGTATTTTGCATAGCTCCTACGAGCAGTACTTC.

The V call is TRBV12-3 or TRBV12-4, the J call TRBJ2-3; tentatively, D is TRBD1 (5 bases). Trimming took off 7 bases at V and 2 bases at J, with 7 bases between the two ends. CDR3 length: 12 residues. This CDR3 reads CASKDNTDTQYF. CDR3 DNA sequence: TGTGCCAGCAAGGACAACACAGATACGCAGTATTTT.

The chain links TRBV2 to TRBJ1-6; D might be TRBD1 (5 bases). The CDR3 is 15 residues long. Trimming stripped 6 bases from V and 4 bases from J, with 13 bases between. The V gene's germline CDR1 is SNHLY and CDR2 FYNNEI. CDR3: CASRDGQGYNSPLHF. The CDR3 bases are TGTGCCAGCAGGGACGGACAAGGATATAATTCACCCCTCCACTTT.

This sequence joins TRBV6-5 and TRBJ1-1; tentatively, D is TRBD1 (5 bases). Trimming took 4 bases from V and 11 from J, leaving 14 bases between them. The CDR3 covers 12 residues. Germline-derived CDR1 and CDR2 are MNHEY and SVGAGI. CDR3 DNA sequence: TGTGCCAGCAGTTCCCCTCAGGGTACGGCTTTCTTT. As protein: CASSSPQGTAFF.

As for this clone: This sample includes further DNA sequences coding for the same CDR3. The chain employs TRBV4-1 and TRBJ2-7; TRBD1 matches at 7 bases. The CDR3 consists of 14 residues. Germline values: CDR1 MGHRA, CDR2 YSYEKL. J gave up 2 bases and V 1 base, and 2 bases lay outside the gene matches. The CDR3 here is CASSQGQGAYEQYF. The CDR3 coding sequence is TGCGCCAGCAGCCAAGGACAGGGAGCCTACGAGCAGTACTTC.

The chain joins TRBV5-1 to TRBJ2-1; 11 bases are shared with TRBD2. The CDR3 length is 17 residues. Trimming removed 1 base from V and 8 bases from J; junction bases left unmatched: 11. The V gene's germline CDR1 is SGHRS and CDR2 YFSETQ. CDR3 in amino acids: CASSLTSGGVRGYEQFF. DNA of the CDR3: TGCGCCAGCAGCTTGACTAGCGGGGGAGTCAGAGGCTATGAGCAGTTCTTC.

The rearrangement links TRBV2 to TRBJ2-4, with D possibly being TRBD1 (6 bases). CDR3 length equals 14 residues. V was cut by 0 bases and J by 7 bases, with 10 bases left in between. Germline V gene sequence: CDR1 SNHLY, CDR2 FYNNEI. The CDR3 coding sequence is TGTGCCAGCAGTGAAGCCAGGGGTCGGAACATTCAGTACTTC. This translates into CASSEARGRNIQYF.

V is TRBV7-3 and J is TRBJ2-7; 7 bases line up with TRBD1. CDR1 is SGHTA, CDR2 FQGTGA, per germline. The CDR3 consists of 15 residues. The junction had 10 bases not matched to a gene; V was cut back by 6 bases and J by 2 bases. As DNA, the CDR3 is TGTGCCAGCAGTCTCGACAGGGTAACCGCCTACGAGCAGTACTTC. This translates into CASSLDRVTAYEQYF.

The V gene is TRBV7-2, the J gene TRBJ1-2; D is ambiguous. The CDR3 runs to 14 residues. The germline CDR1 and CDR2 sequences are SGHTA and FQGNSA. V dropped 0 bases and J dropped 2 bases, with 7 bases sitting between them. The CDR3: CASSLARVNYGYTF. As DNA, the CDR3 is TGTGCCAGCAGCTTAGCGCGGGTGAACTATGGCTACACCTTC.

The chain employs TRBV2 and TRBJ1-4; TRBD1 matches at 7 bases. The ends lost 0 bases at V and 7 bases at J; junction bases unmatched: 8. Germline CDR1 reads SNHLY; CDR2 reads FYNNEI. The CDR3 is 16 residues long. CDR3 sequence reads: CASSEARTGVGEKLFF. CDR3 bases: TGTGCCAGCAGTGAAGCAAGAACAGGGGTTGGTGAAAAACTGTTTTTT. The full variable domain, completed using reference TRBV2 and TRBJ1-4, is EPEVTQTPSHQVTQMGQEVILRCVPISNHLYFYWYRQILGQKVEFLVSFYNNEISEKSEIFDDQFSVERPDGSNFTLKIRSTKLEDSAMYFCASSEARTGVGEKLFFGSGTQLSVL.

CDR3 protein: CASSVTYEGTANTEAFF. As DNA, the CDR3 is TGTGCCAGCAGTGTAACCTACGAAGGGACAGCGAACACTGAAGCTTTCTTT. This chain joins TRBV28 and TRBJ1-1; TRBD1 matches 7 bases. V lost 5 bases and J lost 1; bases outside the gene matches: 13. Germline CDR1 MDHEN, CDR2 SYDVKM. CDR3 length equals 17 residues.

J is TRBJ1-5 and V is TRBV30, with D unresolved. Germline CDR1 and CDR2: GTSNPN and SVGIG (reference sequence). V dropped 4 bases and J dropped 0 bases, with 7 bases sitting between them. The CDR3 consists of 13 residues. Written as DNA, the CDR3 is TGTGCCTGGACAGATAATAGCAATCAGCCCCAGCATTTT. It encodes CAWTDNSNQPQHF. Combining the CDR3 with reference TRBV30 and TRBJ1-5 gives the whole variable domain SQTIHQWPATLVQPVGSPLSLECTVEGTSNPNLYWYRQAAGRGLQLLFYSVGIGQISSEVPQNLSASRPQDRQFILSSKKLLLSDSGFYLCAWTDNSNQPQHFGDGTRLSIL.